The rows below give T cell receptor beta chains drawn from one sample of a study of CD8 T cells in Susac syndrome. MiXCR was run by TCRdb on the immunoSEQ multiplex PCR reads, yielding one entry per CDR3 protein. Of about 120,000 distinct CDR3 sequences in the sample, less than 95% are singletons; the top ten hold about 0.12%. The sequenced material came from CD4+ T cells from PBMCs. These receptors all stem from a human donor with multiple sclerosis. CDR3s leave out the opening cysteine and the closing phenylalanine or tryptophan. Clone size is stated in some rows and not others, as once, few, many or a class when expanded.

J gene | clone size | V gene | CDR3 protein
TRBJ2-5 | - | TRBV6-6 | ASSYGTQPTQETQY
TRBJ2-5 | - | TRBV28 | ASSTRRPQETQY
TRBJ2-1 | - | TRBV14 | ASSPQVPNYNEQF
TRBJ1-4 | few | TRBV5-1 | ASSSMTGGGKLF
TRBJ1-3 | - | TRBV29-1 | SVEISSGNTIY
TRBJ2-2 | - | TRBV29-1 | SVGGVSYTGELF
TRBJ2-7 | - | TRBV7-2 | ASRPSGRAYEQY
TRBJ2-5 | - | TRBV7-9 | ASSLAASGRETQY
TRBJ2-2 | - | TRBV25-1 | ASTRQGMAGELF
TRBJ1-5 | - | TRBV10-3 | AISGTFDQPQH
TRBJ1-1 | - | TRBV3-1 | ASSLKTGMVTEAF
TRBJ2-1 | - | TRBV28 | ASSPLQAKF
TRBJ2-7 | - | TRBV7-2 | ASTRDSYEQY
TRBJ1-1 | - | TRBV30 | AWSGTLKTEAF
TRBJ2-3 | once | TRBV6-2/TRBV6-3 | ASSYSRAGGMDTQY
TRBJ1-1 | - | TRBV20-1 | SAPRIQGAPNTEAF
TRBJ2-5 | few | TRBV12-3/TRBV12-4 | ASSSRDFQETQY
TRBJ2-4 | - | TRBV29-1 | SVGEQSAKNIQY
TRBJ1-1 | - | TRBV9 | ASSVEVSTEAF
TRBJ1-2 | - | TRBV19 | ASTPGRNYGYT
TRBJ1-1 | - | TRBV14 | ASSPTAYEAF
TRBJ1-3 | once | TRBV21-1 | ASSKVGGRNTIY
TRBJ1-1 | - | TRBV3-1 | ASSARQENTEAF
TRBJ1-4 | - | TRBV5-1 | ASSREATNEKLF
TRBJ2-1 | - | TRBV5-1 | ASSSIGIDEQF
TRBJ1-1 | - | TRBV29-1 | SVEDPAGGASEAF
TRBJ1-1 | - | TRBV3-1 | ASSQAWAGRTEAF
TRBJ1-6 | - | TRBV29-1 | SVESQGVGSPLH
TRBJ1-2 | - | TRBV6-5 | ASRNQAKNGYT
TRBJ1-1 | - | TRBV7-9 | ASSPEGGENTEAF
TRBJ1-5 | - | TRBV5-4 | ASSLEGRDQPQH
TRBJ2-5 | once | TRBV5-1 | ASSLAVQETQY
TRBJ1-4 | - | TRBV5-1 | ASSRLGTDEKLF
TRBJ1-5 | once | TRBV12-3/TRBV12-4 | ASSLRYSNQPQH
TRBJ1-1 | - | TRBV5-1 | ASSLGGLGGRYTEAF
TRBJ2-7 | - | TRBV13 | ASSLGGWDISSYEQY
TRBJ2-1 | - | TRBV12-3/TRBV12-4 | ASSLEQGVYEQF
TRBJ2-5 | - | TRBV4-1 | ASGGNLQETQY
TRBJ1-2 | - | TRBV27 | ASSTTGAYYGYT
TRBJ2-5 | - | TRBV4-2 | ASSPLAGRGETQY
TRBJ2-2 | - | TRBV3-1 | ASSLRSTGELF
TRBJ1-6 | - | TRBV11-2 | ASRRWAAYNSPLH
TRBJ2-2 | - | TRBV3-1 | ASSQGGLNTGELF
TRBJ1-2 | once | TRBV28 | AIHDTNYGYT
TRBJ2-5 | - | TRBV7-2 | ASSLAARQETQY
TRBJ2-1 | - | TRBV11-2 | ASTLIAGGTGEQF
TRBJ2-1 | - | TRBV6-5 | ASTEPHRNEQF
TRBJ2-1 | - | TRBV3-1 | ASSAGGGGNNEQF
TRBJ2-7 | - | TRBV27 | ASRSRDRGYEQY
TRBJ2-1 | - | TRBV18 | ASSPAPPGRALPTDEQF
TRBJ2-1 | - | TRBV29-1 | SVKLLHSYNEQF
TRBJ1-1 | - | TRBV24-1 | AIIGTVNTEAF
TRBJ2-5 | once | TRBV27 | ASSRSYGEETQY